This T cell receptor beta chain came from a study of cytomegalovirus exposure and HLA in healthy donors (dated by TCRdb to between 2016 and 2019). Some background on the complete study: An earlier analysis of 587 of the donors reported 276 Gb of sequence data and 95 million to 120 million unique TCR beta sequences obtained from roughly 170 million T cells. About 300 gigabases of sequencing data and roughly 90 million unique TCR sequences were included in an early release covering over 600 HLA-typed donors. The genetic ancestry cluster associated with self-reported Caucasian donors included 70% to 85% of the approximately 410 genotyped donors. The study aimed to test whether cataloging public T cell receptors could reveal signatures of past pathogen exposure. The T cell repertoires of around 730 subjects were profiled by immunosequencing and related to cytomegalovirus serostatus. In addition to the first cohort of roughly 670 subjects, a separate validation cohort of 100 to 150 different subjects was used. To predict cytomegalovirus infection status, the study brought together high-throughput TCR immunosequencing, statistical association of individual TCRs with disease status, and machine learning. In a later analysis, previously published TCR beta repertoires from hundreds of donors were re-analyzed and high-resolution HLA genotyping was added so that TCR occurrence patterns could be studied. The later analysis used no new phenotypic data to find candidate immune exposures, relying instead on TCR beta sequences and their occurrence across donors. An earlier analysis of 500 to 750 of the donors applied high-throughput TCR beta sequencing to assess whether each TCR beta V gene segment acted as functional or pseudogenic. Donor age, sex, ethnicity and CMV serostatus were collected together with the repertoire data. A later genetic analysis took genome-wide SNP genotypes for 398 of the 666 donors and used that subset as a discovery cohort. Every repertoire in the discovery cohort had been generated on one and the same sequencing platform. HLA typing included class I and class II loci at four-digit resolution. Typing coverage differed by locus: A, B, C, DRB1 and DQB1 were typed in roughly 620-630 donors, DQA1 in about 510, DPA1 in roughly 590, and DPB1 in just under 490. Roughly 5 DR-DQ haplotypes were treated as single units for association and clustering because of strong linkage in the cohort. On average, roughly 200,000 unique TCR beta nucleotide sequences were sequenced per donor among several hundred genotyped donors of the cohort, with roughly a sixth of those sequences being non-productive.

Libraries were built with the immunoSEQ multiplex PCR assay. For the multiplex PCR, a mixture combining 60 forward primers for TCR Vbeta segments and 13 reverse primers for TCR Jbeta segments was used. Amplification of the CDR3 region of rearranged TCR beta genes was performed with a multiplex PCR assay on genomic DNA. The amplified TCR beta libraries were sequenced on the Illumina HiSeq System as 87-base-pair reads. As for how the authors treated the data: In a later analysis, some 80 million unique TCR beta chains were counted across the 500 to 700 repertoires, and roughly 11 million of these chains were shared by at least two donors. A nearest-neighbor algorithm error-corrected the raw reads and collapsed the reads into unique sequences, merging closely related sequences to remove PCR and sequencing errors. CDR3 sequences were aligned to IMGT reference sequences to assign V, D and J gene segments. For a sequence to be retained, at least a six-nucleotide match to both a V gene segment and a J gene segment was required. Rearrangements were classified as productive when the CDR3 lacked stop codons and remained in frame with V and J, and all other rearrangements were classified as non-productive. CDR3 was defined according to IMGT convention as the region running from the second conserved V-encoded cysteine to the conserved J-encoded phenylalanine. The earlier analysis of about 570 of the donors excluded any sequence lacking an unambiguous match to a single V gene segment. In an earlier analysis of several hundred of the donors, a V segment was called functional when productive rearrangements were above 56.7%, and segregating when the standard deviation between donors exceeded 5%. A statistical classification framework was built for diagnosing cytomegalovirus status from the catalog of TCR beta chain sequences. A later analysis assigned V and J genes by comparing TCR nucleotide sequences with IMGT/GENE-DB human TR gene sequences. Using the TCRdist pipeline, a later analysis assigned CDR3 sequences along with most-parsimonious VDJ recombination scenarios. A later analysis defined each TCR beta chain by its CDR3 amino acid sequence plus V-gene family, and excluded reads lacking a unique V-gene family. As a way to deal with suspected cross-contamination and a sequencing artifact, a later analysis dropped under 600 nucleotide sequences that were highly shared and had low generation probability. For each public chain, a later analysis derived a clonal expansion index from normalized ranks of inferred template counts within each repertoire. A later analysis computed generation probabilities with a VDJ recombination model fitted to out-of-frame rearrangements, and checked the results against IGoR. Hypergeometric tests were used in a later analysis to score TCR-TCR, TCR-HLA and TCR-CMV co-occurrence, with a repertoire-size bias correction applied to the TCR pairs. In a later analysis, false discovery rates were estimated by permuting HLA or CMV assignments 20 times. In a later analysis, co-occurring TCRs were grouped with DBSCAN, and TCRdist sequence similarity was added when clustering was performed within HLA-allele-positive subsets. For co-occurrence clustering, repertoires with fewer than 30,000 or more than 120,000 public chains were excluded, along with 5 or 6 repertoires with anomalous nucleotide sharing. The source is immuneACCESS, and TCRdb retained only in-frame sequences with V and J called. Part of the clones is not carried over; for the studies checked, unresolved V genes explain less than half of this, and the remainder is unexplained. V and J calls and clone size come straight from that table; D and trimming were deduced from the DNA. The sample table contains 95,000 or so clones; only one count was recorded for about 76% of them. The ten largest make up 4.9% of the sample.

General findings and caveats noted by the study authors: A later genetic analysis reported fewer N-insertions in productive TCRs among donors in an Asian-associated ancestry cluster than the roughly 650-donor mean. A cluster of highly shared sequence variants was judged likely to be a technical artifact of the sequencing pipeline. Linkage disequilibrium might explain the correlated functional status among segregating V segments, but an unknown experimental factor could not be ruled out. Roughly uniform sequencing depth across donors was assumed in presence/absence analyses, although this assumption may not hold. Compared with equally common non-associated chains, HLA-associated TCR beta chains in a later analysis were more clonally expanded and had lower generation probabilities. In a later analysis, TCR association rates were found to vary across HLA loci, with the most associated TCRs seen for DRB1 alleles and the fewest for HLA-C alleles. In vitro tests confirmed that a few of the cytomegalovirus-associated TCR beta chains recognize cytomegalovirus antigens. Some IMGT-functional V segments, including TRBV6-2 and TRBV6-3, could not be told apart with the 87-base-pair reads, so those segments were excluded. CMV serostatus was the only immune exposure information available for the cohort. The study gave a list of under 200 TCR beta chains associated with cytomegalovirus. Across donors, most TCR sequences were observed very rarely, whereas some public TCRs were present in many individuals. A later analysis found that most CMV-associated TCR beta chains appeared HLA-restricted, with HLA associations seemingly driven largely by CMV exposure. Because counts were too low, seventeen rarely observed V segments, including chromosome 9 orphons, were excluded from the earlier analysis of several hundred of the donors. In a later analysis, several top co-occurrence clusters were reported to appear linked to parvovirus B19, influenza, CMV and Epstein-Barr virus. Because HLA typing was missing for some donors at each locus, association tests included only the typed subset. Broadly in line with IMGT annotations, most TCR beta V segments showed up in productive rearrangements about 90% or about 30% of the time in an earlier analysis of approximately 640 of the donors. When HLA alleles, especially DR and DQ, strongly co-occurred, attributing TCR associations to individual alleles was difficult. The classifier was reported to diagnose cytomegalovirus status with high specificity and sensitivity in both the original cohort and the validation cohort. This cohort had only TCR beta chains sequenced, and the lack of alpha or paired-chain data limited which features could be detected. A later genetic analysis associated a missense DCLRE1C variant with V-gene and J-gene trimming of TCR beta chains, and an independent cohort replicated the association. A further reported finding was that TCR beta sequences accurately predicted the HLA-A and HLA-B alleles for most subjects in the first cohort. Specific HLA alleles were associated with more than 15,000 TCR beta sequences at a false discovery rate of 0.05 in a later analysis. It was suggested by the authors that the approach could potentially be generalized to other disease states and immunological phenotypes.

On this clone: Its antigen remains unidentified. No qualities accompany the bases; no much larger clone lies one base away.

The cohort comprised around 700 healthy bone marrow donors. At the time of sampling, every cohort member was nominally healthy, though immune exposures that went unrecorded were likely present. The donor was CMV seronegative and belonged to the group of under 400 seronegative cohort members. Every donor gave a peripheral blood sample, and the peripheral blood mononuclear cells from that sample were used for TCR beta sequencing. The Qiagen DNeasy Blood Extraction Kit was used to extract genomic DNA from the blood cell samples. CDR1 is given as SNHLY and CDR2 as FYNNEI, both from the germline V gene. The CDR3 starts with the cysteine, ends with the phenylalanine, and has 13 residues. CDR3 DNA is the only sequence kept; it has 39 bases, read in frame from the first base. V sheds 1 base and J sheds 7 bases, leaving 8 bases between their ends.

Sequencing was done on a sample of PBMCs. This TCR was recovered from a woman aged 40-49 years in good health and CMV-seronegative. Recombination joined TRBV2 with TRBJ2-4; too little of a D gene remains to name it. The bases are TGTGCCAGCAGTGAAGGCAGATTTAACATTCAGTACTTC. The encoded protein is CASSEGRFNIQYF. With all but the CDR3 taken from the reference TRBV2 and TRBJ2-4 genes, the full variable domain is: EPEVTQTPSHQVTQMGQEVILRCVPISNHLYFYWYRQILGQKVEFLVSFYNNEISEKSEIFDDQFSVERPDGSNFTLKIRSTKLEDSAMYFCASSEGRFNIQYFGAGTRLSVL.